This is a list of T cell receptor beta chains from one sample in a study of regulatory T cells in long-lasting Graves disease. TCRdb reanalysed the multiplex PCR reads using MiXCR and keeps one entry per CDR3 protein. The sample includes 700,000 or so distinct CDR3 sequences, 30% of them seen just once. Source: peripheral blood mononuclear cells (PBMCs), taken when the disease was refractory, from a patient treated with antithyroid drugs. The receptors were sampled from a female donor with Graves disease. CDR3s include the opening cysteine and the closing phenylalanine or tryptophan. A D gene is named only where the DNA matches it firmly. Clone size is not always given. Where it is, it says once, few, many or a class for expanded clones.

CDR3 DNA: TGCAGTGCCTTGACAGGGCCTAACTATGGCTACACCTTC; CDR3 protein: CSALTGPNYGYTF; V gene: TRBV20-1; clone size: few; J gene: TRBJ1-2; D gene: TRBD1
CDR3 DNA: TGTGCCAGCAGCCCTGCGCTGGGGTTAAGCAATCAGCCCCAGCATTTT; CDR3 protein: CASSPALGLSNQPQHF; V gene: TRBV28; clone size: .; J gene: TRBJ1-5; D gene: .
CDR3 DNA: TGTGCCTGGAAGGTATGGGGCATGAACACTGAAGCTTTCTTT; CDR3 protein: CAWKVWGMNTEAFF; V gene: TRBV30; clone size: .; J gene: TRBJ1-1; D gene: .
CDR3 DNA: TGCGCCAGCAGCCGCGCTCAGTGGGACACTGAAGCTTTCTTT; CDR3 protein: CASSRAQWDTEAFF; V gene: TRBV5-1; clone size: .; J gene: TRBJ1-1; D gene: .
CDR3 DNA: TGTGCCAGCAGTTACCGGGACGCCCGGCCGAACACTGAAGCTTTCTTT; CDR3 protein: CASSYRDARPNTEAFF; V gene: TRBV27; clone size: .; J gene: TRBJ1-1; D gene: .
CDR3 DNA: TGCAGTGCCCCAGCCTCAGCGGGAAGCTACGAGCAGTACTTC; CDR3 protein: CSAPASAGSYEQYF; V gene: TRBV20-1; clone size: few; J gene: TRBJ2-7; D gene: TRBD2
CDR3 DNA: TGTGCCAGCAGCTTAATCGTTGACGGGGAGCTGTTTTTT; CDR3 protein: CASSLIVDGELFF; V gene: TRBV11-2; clone size: many; J gene: TRBJ2-2; D gene: .
CDR3 DNA: TGTGCCAGCAGTGCGACTAGCGGGAGTTCGGATACGCAGTATTTT; CDR3 protein: CASSATSGSSDTQYF; V gene: TRBV2; clone size: few; J gene: TRBJ2-3; D gene: TRBD2
CDR3 DNA: TGTGCCAGCAGTGAACTTTCGGGGTACGACACTGAAGCTTTCTTT; CDR3 protein: CASSELSGYDTEAFF; V gene: TRBV6-2/TRBV6-3; clone size: many; J gene: TRBJ1-1; D gene: .
CDR3 DNA: TGTGCCAGCAGAAATTCCAGGGGCGGCACTGAAGCTTTCTTT; CDR3 protein: CASRNSRGGTEAFF; V gene: TRBV12-3/TRBV12-4; clone size: many; J gene: TRBJ1-1; D gene: .
CDR3 DNA: TGTGCCAGCAGCTTAGGGGGGGCTAGCGGGAACCCCTACGAGCAGTACTTC; CDR3 protein: CASSLGGASGNPYEQYF; V gene: TRBV7-2; clone size: once; J gene: TRBJ2-7; D gene: TRBD2
CDR3 DNA: TGCAGCGTTGGGACAGGGGGTAGCATGAACACTGAAGCTTTCTTT; CDR3 protein: CSVGTGGSMNTEAFF; V gene: TRBV29-1; clone size: .; J gene: TRBJ1-1; D gene: TRBD1
CDR3 DNA: TGTGCCATCAGCCCCGACAGGGGAGGCAATCAGCCCCAGCATTTT; CDR3 protein: CAISPDRGGNQPQHF; V gene: TRBV10-3; clone size: few; J gene: TRBJ1-5; D gene: TRBD1
CDR3 DNA: TGTGCCAGCAGTCCCAGACTAGCGGGACGGGAGACCCAGTACTTC; CDR3 protein: CASSPRLAGRETQYF; V gene: TRBV6-1; clone size: .; J gene: TRBJ2-5; D gene: TRBD2
CDR3 DNA: TGTGCCAGCAGCCCCACCGGGGGTCTTGTGGAGACCCAGTACTTC; CDR3 protein: CASSPTGGLVETQYF; V gene: TRBV7-2; clone size: .; J gene: TRBJ2-5; D gene: .
CDR3 DNA: TGTGCCAGCAGCTACCTGGAGAGACCCTACGAGCAGTACTTC; CDR3 protein: CASSYLERPYEQYF; V gene: TRBV6-2/TRBV6-3; clone size: .; J gene: TRBJ2-7; D gene: .
CDR3 DNA: TGTGCCAGCAGTTCGACAGCTTACAATGAGCAGTTCTTC; CDR3 protein: CASSSTAYNEQFF; V gene: TRBV6-5; clone size: .; J gene: TRBJ2-1; D gene: .
CDR3 DNA: TGTGCCAGCAGATCCGATCCAGGGGGACTCTGGTCCCCCTATGGCTACACCTTC; CDR3 protein: CASRSDPGGLWSPYGYTF; V gene: TRBV12-3/TRBV12-4; clone size: .; J gene: TRBJ1-2; D gene: TRBD1
CDR3 DNA: TGCAGTGCTAGACGGGACGGAGTCAATCAGCCCCAGCATTTT; CDR3 protein: CSARRDGVNQPQHF; V gene: TRBV20-1; clone size: .; J gene: TRBJ1-5; D gene: .
CDR3 DNA: TGTGCCACCCCGGGGCTGCCGGGCACTGAAGCTTTCTTT; CDR3 protein: CATPGLPGTEAFF; V gene: TRBV28; clone size: few; J gene: TRBJ1-1; D gene: .
CDR3 DNA: TGTGCCAGCAGCTTATCAGTGCCCCAGCATTTT; CDR3 protein: CASSLSVPQHF; V gene: TRBV6-1; clone size: few; J gene: TRBJ1-5; D gene: .
CDR3 DNA: TGTGCCTGGGGGAACACTGAAGCTTTCTTT; CDR3 protein: CAWGNTEAFF; V gene: TRBV30; clone size: many; J gene: TRBJ1-1; D gene: .
CDR3 DNA: TGCGCCAGCAGTACCGGGACGGAGCAGCCCCAGCATTTT; CDR3 protein: CASSTGTEQPQHF; V gene: TRBV10-1; clone size: .; J gene: TRBJ1-5; D gene: .
CDR3 DNA: TGTGCCAGCAGTTACTCAGGGGATCTCGTCTATGGCTACACCTTC; CDR3 protein: CASSYSGDLVYGYTF; V gene: TRBV6-5; clone size: .; J gene: TRBJ1-2; D gene: .